This record concerns one TCR beta chain sequence. Antigen unknown. This sample is part of a study of metastatic and nonmetastatic thyroid tumors. Study at large: Both malignant and benign thyroid patients supplied peripheral blood and tumor or nodule tissue samples, across which the repertoires of these patients were then compared. Whole-study findings and limits: Reportedly, malignant thyroid tumors had significantly higher TCR beta diversity than benign nodules, in blood and tumor.

Ahead of thyroid surgery, no patient had received treatment of any kind. CDR3 size: 13 residues. V lost 3 bases to trimming and J lost 6 bases, with 8 bases between them. Per germline, CDR1 MDHEN and CDR2 SYDVKM. In the authors' methods: In papillary thyroid cancer, a distant-metastasis classifier was built using CDR3 differences across clinicopathological groups. MiXCR was used by TCRdb to re-call the PCR reads. None of the V and J calls come from the authors' own analysis; TCRdb made them. The sample lists about 20,000 clones; approximately 30% were seen once. Sequencing input: tumor tissue. The V and J genes are TRBV28 and TRBJ1-4; no reliable D call. This receptor was taken from a female donor with papillary thyroid cancer or a benign thyroid nodule (not recorded which). Some clones in this sample may be carry-over from other donors' samples. The CDR3 loop reads CASSLDGDEKLFF. DNA for the CDR3: TGTGCCAGCAGTTTGGACGGGGATGAAAAACTGTTTTTT.